This T cell receptor beta chain was recorded in a study of blood T cells in healthy people across ages. This clonotype was observed once. The CDR3 consists of 16 residues. Unmatched junction bases numbered 7, after V lost 6 bases and J lost 0 bases. Per the germline V gene, CDR1 is SEHNR and CDR2 is FQNEAQ (reference sequence). A second PCR, run for about 7 to 11 cycles, used a sample-barcoded 5' primer plus a J-beta primer mix. In TCRdb, the 5' RACE reads were re-called with MiXCR into one record per CDR3 protein. The sample shows approximately 320,000 distinct CDR3 sequences, roughly 26% of them seen only once.

Sequencing was performed on blood. The sequence was obtained from a woman aged 70-85 years in good health. The chain employs TRBV7-9 and TRBJ2-1; 8 bases match TRBD2. CDR3 residues: CASRRGGGSSYNEQFF. The CDR3 nucleotides are TGTGCCAGCAGGCGAGGCGGGGGGAGCTCCTACAATGAGCAGTTCTTC.